This T cell receptor beta chain was obtained from a study of early T cells in non-severe SARS-CoV-2 infection. Study-wide background: Unsorted whole-blood RNA was sequenced in bulk, leaving chains unpaired.

The junction had 9 bases not matched to a gene; V was cut back by 0 bases and J by 2 bases. The CDR3 consists of 17 residues. Germline CDR1 is SGHNT and CDR2 is YYREEE (reference sequence). The protocol attached unique molecular identifiers to individual cDNA molecules. Using its own MiXCR run on the 5' RACE reads, TCRdb lists one record per CDR3 protein. The table shows approximately 60,000 distinct CDR3 sequences, with approximately 12% occurring only once. Notes on this clonotype: Its antigen is unidentified.

Study-wide findings and caveats: Matches to VDJdb favored anti-spike CD8 responses and missed private and CD4 specificities.

The origin of this receptor is an adult who was a healthcare worker with PCR-confirmed SARS-CoV-2 infection or an uninfected control (not recorded which). This chain uses TRBV5-4 with TRBJ2-3; 7 bases are shared with TRBD2. Sequencing was done on a sample of whole blood. The CDR3 loop reads CASSLAGGLKLTDTQYF. The CDR3 DNA follows: TGTGCCAGCAGCTTGGCCGGGGGACTAAAACTCACAGATACGCAGTATTTT.